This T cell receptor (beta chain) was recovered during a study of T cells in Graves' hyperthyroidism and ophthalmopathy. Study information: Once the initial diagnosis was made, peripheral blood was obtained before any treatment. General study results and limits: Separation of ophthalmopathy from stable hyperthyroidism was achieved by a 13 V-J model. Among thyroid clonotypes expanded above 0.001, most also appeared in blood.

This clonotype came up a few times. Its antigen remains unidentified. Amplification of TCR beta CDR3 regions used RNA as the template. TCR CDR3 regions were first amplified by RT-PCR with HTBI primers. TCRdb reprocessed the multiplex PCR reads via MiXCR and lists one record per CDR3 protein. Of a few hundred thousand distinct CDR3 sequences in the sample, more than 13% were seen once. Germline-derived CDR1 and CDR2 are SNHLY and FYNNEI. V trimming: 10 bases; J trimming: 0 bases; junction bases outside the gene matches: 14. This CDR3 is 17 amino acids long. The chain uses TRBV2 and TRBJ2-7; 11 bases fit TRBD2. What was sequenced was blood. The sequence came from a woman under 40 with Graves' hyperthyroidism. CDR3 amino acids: CAITGTGGLAGSYEQYF. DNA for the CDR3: TGTGCCATAACCGGGACAGGAGGACTAGCGGGCTCCTACGAGCAGTACTTC.